A selection of T cell receptor beta chains follows, all from one sample in a study of Tregs in tolerant kidney transplant recipients. Data came from immunoSEQ multiplex PCR; TCRdb stores just in-frame clones and leaves some out. Of fewer than 150,000 clones in the sample, roughly 92% are singletons; the top ten hold more than 0.5%. The sequenced sample was CD4+ T cells from blood. These receptors came from a human donor in good health. The CDR3 runs from the conserved cysteine through the conserved F or W. A D gene is named only where the DNA matches it firmly. A row's size may be missing; if present it is once, few, many or a size class.

-,TRBJ1-6,TRBV5-8,18,-,TGTGCCAGCAGCTTGGTTAGAAAATTGAGCTCCTATAATTCACCCCTCCACTTT,CASSLVRKLSSYNSPLHF
-,TRBJ1-5,TRBV2,16,TRBD1,TGTGCCAGCACTCCGACAGGGCTTTATAGCAATCAGCCCCAGCATTTT,CASTPTGLYSNQPQHF
-,TRBJ2-3,TRBV29-1,10,-,TGCAGCGCAAGGGCGGATACGCAGTATTTT,CSARADTQYF
-,TRBJ1-1,TRBV5-4,16,TRBD1,TGTGCCAGCAGCTCAGGGGGCAGGGTAGAAAACACTGAAGCTTTCTTT,CASSSGGRVENTEAFF
-,TRBJ1-6,TRBV2,13,TRBD1,TGTGCCAGCAGTCTGACAGGGAATTCACCCCTCCACTTT,CASSLTGNSPLHF
-,TRBJ1-1,TRBV4-1,17,TRBD1,TGCGCCAGCAGCCAAGTCGTCTTACAGGGGGCGAACACTGAAGCTTTCTTT,CASSQVVLQGANTEAFF
-,TRBJ1-1,TRBV9,14,-,TGTGCCAGCAGCTTTTCCAGGGTGGGCACTGAAGCTTTCTTT,CASSFSRVGTEAFF
-,TRBJ1-1,TRBV7-3,13,-,TGTGCCAGCAGCTTAGCCGGAGGGTTTGAAGCTTTCTTT,CASSLAGGFEAFF
once,TRBJ1-2,TRBV11-2,16,TRBD1,TGTGCCAGCAGCTTAGTAGAGGGGGACAGCTCCTATGGCTACACCTTC,CASSLVEGDSSYGYTF
-,TRBJ2-3,TRBV7-9,14,-,TGTGCCAGCAGCTTAGGGGGCACTAGCGATACGCAGTATTTT,CASSLGGTSDTQYF
-,TRBJ1-2,TRBV6-5,14,TRBD1,TGTGCCAGCCTCGGACAGGGGGTGGCCTATGGCTACACCTTC,CASLGQGVAYGYTF